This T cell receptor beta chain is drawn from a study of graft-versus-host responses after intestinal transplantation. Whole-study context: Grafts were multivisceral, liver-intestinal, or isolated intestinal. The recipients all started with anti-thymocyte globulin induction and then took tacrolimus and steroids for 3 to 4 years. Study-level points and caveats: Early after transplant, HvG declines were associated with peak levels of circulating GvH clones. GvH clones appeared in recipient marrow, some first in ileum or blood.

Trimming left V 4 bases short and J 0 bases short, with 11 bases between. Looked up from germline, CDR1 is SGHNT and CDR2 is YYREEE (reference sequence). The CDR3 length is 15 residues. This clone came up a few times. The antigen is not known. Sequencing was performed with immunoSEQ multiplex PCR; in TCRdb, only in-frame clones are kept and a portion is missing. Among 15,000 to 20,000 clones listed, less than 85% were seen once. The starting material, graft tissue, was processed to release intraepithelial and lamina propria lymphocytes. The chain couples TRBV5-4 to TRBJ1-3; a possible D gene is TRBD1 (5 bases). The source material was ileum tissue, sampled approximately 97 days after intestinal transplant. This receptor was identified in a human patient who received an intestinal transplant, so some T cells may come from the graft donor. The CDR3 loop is CASSPRGTSGNTIYF. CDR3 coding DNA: TGTGCCAGCAGCCCTCGGGGGACCTCTGGAAACACCATATATTTT.